This T cell receptor (beta chain) appears in the sequencing data of a study of cytomegalovirus exposure and HLA in healthy donors. Study results and limitations: In a later analysis, TCR beta V- and J-gene trimming was associated with a missense DCLRE1C variant. In vitro testing confirmed a few CMV-associated chains as specific for CMV antigens. Sequencing depth across donors, presence/absence analyses assumed, was roughly uniform.

V lost 6 bases, J lost 5 bases, and 9 bases stayed unmatched. The length of the CDR3 is 15 residues. Germline CDR1 and CDR2: KGHSH and LQKENI. Points on this clone: Its specificity is unknown.

PCR amplification relied on 60 Vbeta primers (plus 13 Jbeta primers). In the original analysis: In a later analysis, the count reached about 75 million unique TCR beta chains, with approximately 10 million shared. Produced via immunoSEQ multiplex PCR; TCRdb's table is partial and in-frame only. Clone size and V and J calls were adopted from that table, with D and trimming inferred from the DNA. Of about 180,000 clones detected, over 70% appear once; the ten largest clones hold 4.5% to 6%. The rearrangement joins TRBV18 to TRBJ2-2; TRBD2 aligns across 7 bases. This receptor was obtained from a middle-aged man in good health and CMV-seronegative. Sequencing was done on a sample of PBMCs. As DNA, the CDR3 is TGTGCCAGCTCGGTCCCGGGAGGCCATACCGGGGAGCTGTTTTTT. Translating it yields CASSVPGGHTGELFF.